Following are 14 T cell receptor beta chains from one sample sequenced in a study of OX40 agonist ivuxolimab in advanced cancers. Some clones are missing from TCRdb's copy, which holds only in-frame ones; the method was immunoSEQ multiplex PCR. In the table there are about 93,000 clones, 94% of which are singletons. The sequencing used CD4+ or CD8+ T cells sorted from blood, collected in a trial of the OX40 agonist ivuxolimab. These receptors all stem from an adult with an advanced solid tumor such as melanoma, head and neck, liver or kidney cancer.

V is TRBV19 and J is TRBJ1-3; D is uncertain. Looked up from germline, CDR1 is LNHDA and CDR2 is SQIVND (reference sequence). This CDR3 is 15 amino acids long. The germline V and J ends were trimmed by 0 bases and 0 bases, with 6 bases remaining between them. DNA for the CDR3: TGTGCCAGTAGTATAGAACGGGGCTCTGGAAACACCATATATTTT. Its translation: CASSIERGSGNTIYF.

The V gene is TRBV14, the J gene TRBJ2-3; 9 positions agree with TRBD2. There are 14 residues in the CDR3. V shed 0 bases and J 6 bases; nucleotides not matched to a gene: 1. The germline CDR1 and CDR2 sequences are SGHDN and FVKESK. The CDR3 sequence is CASSQEGTSDTQYF. In DNA form, the CDR3 reads TGTGCCAGCAGCCAAGAGGGGACTAGCGATACGCAGTATTTT.

This clone was seen just once. The rearrangement joins TRBV4-3 to TRBJ2-7; D perhaps matches TRBD1 (5 bases). The CDR3 is 14 amino acids. Germline lookup yields CDR1 LGHNA and CDR2 YSLEER. Trimming pared 0 bases from V and 0 bases from J, leaving 6 bases between. The CDR3 here is CASSQETVSYEQYF. CDR3 coding DNA: TGCGCCAGCAGCCAAGAGACAGTCTCCTACGAGCAGTACTTC.

The V and J genes are TRBV19 and TRBJ1-4; 8 nucleotides match TRBD1. This CDR3 has 15 amino acids. Germline values: CDR1 LNHDA, CDR2 SQIVND (reference sequence). V dropped 3 bases and J dropped 6; count of bases not matched to a gene: 6. CDR3: CASSMGTGAYEKLFF. CDR3 bases: TGTGCCAGTAGTATGGGGACAGGAGCCTATGAAAAACTGTTTTTT. Full variable domain (rest looked up from reference TRBV19 and TRBJ1-4): DGGITQSPKYLFRKEGQNVTLSCEQNLNHDAMYWYRQDPGQGLRLIYYSQIVNDFQKGDIAEGYSVSREKKESFPLTVTSAQKNPTAFYLCASSMGTGAYEKLFFGSGTQLSVL.

This clone was observed a single time. V and J are TRBV6-1 and TRBJ1-5; TRBD1 agrees at 9 bases. The V and J ends lost 0 bases and 0 bases, in that order; junction bases with no gene match: 9. CDR3 size: 19 residues. Germline loops: CDR1 MNHNS, CDR2 SASEGT. CDR3 region: CASSEAYTGQGYSNQPQHF. CDR3 in DNA: TGTGCCAGCAGTGAAGCGTATACCGGACAGGGGTATAGCAATCAGCCCCAGCATTTT.

This rearrangement joins TRBV2 to TRBJ1-1; maybe TRBD1 (5 bases). The germline gives CDR1 SNHLY, CDR2 FYNNEI. V lost 2 bases to trimming and J lost 8 bases, with 9 bases between them. The CDR3 is made up of 12 amino acids. The CDR3 loop is CASSESGGEAFF. As DNA, the CDR3 is TGTGCCAGCAGTGAATCTGGGGGAGAAGCTTTCTTT.

J is TRBJ1-5 and V is TRBV6-5; the D gene is possibly TRBD1 (6 bases). Germline CDR1 and CDR2: MNHEY and SVGAGI. The CDR3 covers 13 residues. Trimming left V 6 bases short and J 6 bases short, with 12 bases between. The CDR3 loop is CASSQGWTQPQHF. CDR3 sequence (DNA): TGTGCCAGCAGCCAGGGGTGGACTCAGCCCCAGCATTTT.

The V gene is TRBV7-6, the J gene TRBJ2-7; TRBD1 aligns across 7 bases. The CDR3 totals 13 residues. Trimming removed 5 bases from V and 4 bases from J; junction bases left unmatched: 5. CDR1 SGHVS and CDR2 FNYEAQ come from the germline V gene. As DNA, the CDR3 is TGTGCCAGCAGCCCACAGGGGCCTTACGAGCAGTACTTC. Encoded protein: CASSPQGPYEQYF. The complete variable domain, with remaining parts taken from reference TRBV7-6 and TRBJ2-7, reads GAGVSQSPRYKVTKRGQDVALRCDPISGHVSLYWYRQALGQGPEFLTYFNYEAQQDKSGLPNDRFSAERPEGSISTLTIQRTEQRDSAMYRCASSPQGPYEQYFGPGTRLTVT.

This clone was recorded only once. CDR3 protein: CASSSTGEQFF. As DNA, the CDR3 is TGTGCCAGTAGCAGCACAGGGGAGCAGTTCTTC. The chain recombines TRBV19 with TRBJ2-1; D perhaps matches TRBD1 (6 bases). Germline-derived CDR1 and CDR2 are LNHDA and SQIVND (reference sequence). The length of the CDR3 is 11 residues. The V and J ends lost 6 bases and 10 bases respectively, with 10 bases between them.

V and J are TRBV13 and TRBJ1-2, with no clear D. Trimming removed 5 bases at V and 8 bases at J, with 15 bases between. This CDR3 has 13 residues. The V gene's germline CDR1 is PRHDT and CDR2 FYEKMQ (reference sequence). CDR3 region: CASSTHSPSGYTF. The DNA of the CDR3 is TGTGCCAGCAGCACTCACAGCCCTTCCGGCTACACCTTC. Using reference TRBV13 and TRBJ1-2 for the parts outside the CDR3, the full variable domain is AAGVIQSPRHLIKEKRETATLKCYPIPRHDTVYWYQQGPGQDPQFLISFYEKMQSDKGSIPDRFSAQQFSDYHSELNMSSLELGDSALYFCASSTHSPSGYTFGSGTRLTVV.

V gene TRBV4-1 combines with J gene TRBJ1-5; the match to TRBD1 covers 7 bases. The V gene's germline CDR1 is MGHRA and CDR2 YSYEKL. This CDR3 contains 15 residues. J was trimmed by 7 bases and V by 0 bases; bases with no gene match: 6. CDR3 sequence: CASSQDTGVGQPQHF. DNA of the CDR3: TGCGCCAGCAGCCAAGATACAGGGGTAGGGCAGCCCCAGCATTTT.

V and J are TRBV27 and TRBJ2-3; D call uncertain. CDR3 size: 14 residues. Deletions cut 4 bases from V and 4 bases from J, with 12 bases between. CDR1 is MNHEY and CDR2 is SMNVEV in the germline V gene (reference sequence). CDR3 nucleotide sequence: TGTGCCAGCAGTTCCCCCCCGGACCCAGATACGCAGTATTTT. It codes for CASSSPPDPDTQYF.

The V call is TRBV4-1, the J call TRBJ2-7; no definite D call. The CDR3 is 11 amino acids. The germline CDR1 and CDR2 sequences are MGHRA and YSYEKL. The V end was cut by 2 bases, the J end by 7 bases, with 6 bases between. The chain's CDR3 is CASSQTGEQYF. The CDR3 bases are TGCGCCAGCAGCCAAACCGGAGAGCAGTACTTC.

This chain joins TRBV7-8 and TRBJ2-7, with a possible D match to TRBD1 (5 bases). Trimming took off 0 bases at V and 2 bases at J, with 11 bases between the two ends. This CDR3 contains 15 residues. Germline V CDR1 and CDR2: SGHVS, FQNEAQ. CDR3 nucleotide sequence: TGTGCCAGCAGCTTAGCTTCCAGGGAAACCTACGAGCAGTACTTC. Amino acid sequence: CASSLASRETYEQYF.